This TCR beta chain was sequenced during a study of T cell repertoires in cytomegalovirus infection. Study in general: Through public TCR beta signatures, both CMV infection and matching HLA type were indicated. Study outcomes and limitations: Dominant in the ex vivo response were TCR beta clonotypes restricted by HLA-C and specific for CMV.

One entry per CDR3 protein results from TCRdb running MiXCR on the reads. This repertoire shows some 110,000 distinct CDR3 sequences, over 9% found once; its top ten account for 30% to 40%. This clonotype was picked up many times. Its antigen is not known. Per germline, CDR1 SGHTA and CDR2 FQGNSA. The CDR3 is 15 residues long. The junction had 10 bases not matched to a gene; V was cut back by 1 base and J by 7 bases. This sequence originates from a human donor in good health (CMV status not recorded). Some clones in this sample may be carry-over from other donors' samples. The chain employs TRBV7-2 and TRBJ2-7; 7 bases are a match to TRBD2. The sequencing sample was made of PBMCs, sequenced either directly or after in vitro stimulation (not recorded which). The DNA of the CDR3 is TGTGCCAGCAGCTTAGTCGGGGGGAAGGTGGGGGAGCAGTACTTC. This sequence encodes CASSLVGGKVGEQYF. Full variable domain (remainder filled in from reference TRBV7-2 and TRBJ2-7): GAGVSQSPSNKVTEKGKDVELRCDPISGHTALYWYRQSLGQGLEFLIYFQGNSAPDKSGLPSDRFSAERTGGSVSTLTIQRTQQEDSAVYLCASSLVGGKVGEQYFGPGTRLTVT.